Listed here is a single T cell receptor beta chain. Its target is unknown. CDR3 size: 18 residues. The germline V gene has CDR1 SGHAT and CDR2 FQNNGV. Trimming stripped 1 base from V and 0 bases from J, with 17 bases between. A single record per CDR3 protein comes from TCRdb applying MiXCR to the RT-PCR reads. The data contain 700,000 to 900,000 distinct CDR3 sequences, less than 25% of them singletons. The sample comes from a study of response to subunit inactivated influenza vaccine. Study-level findings and limits: Few new T cells, the authors suggested, are recruited by each seasonal influenza vaccination.

Here the sequenced sample was PBMCs from blood, taken roughly 5 days after vaccination. This chain connects TRBV11-2 to TRBJ2-3; D gene ambiguous. The TCR was taken from a man aged 45-60 years who received an inactivated influenza vaccine. Here the CDR3 DNA reads TGTGCCAGCAGCTTAGTCGTACGGGCCTCCGGGAGCACAGATACGCAGTATTTT. The encoded protein is CASSLVVRASGSTDTQYF.